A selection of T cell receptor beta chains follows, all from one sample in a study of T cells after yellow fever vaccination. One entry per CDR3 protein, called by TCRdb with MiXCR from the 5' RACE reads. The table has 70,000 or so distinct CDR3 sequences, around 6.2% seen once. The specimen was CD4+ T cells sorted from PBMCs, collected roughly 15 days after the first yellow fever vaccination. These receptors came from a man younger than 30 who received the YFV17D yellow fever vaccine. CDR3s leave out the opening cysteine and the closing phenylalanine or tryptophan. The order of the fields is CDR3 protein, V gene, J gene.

ASSFALQGAQGEQF	TRBV7-9	TRBJ2-1
ASSSRQASTDTQY	TRBV6-5	TRBJ2-3
ASSRRDPNEKLF	TRBV5-4	TRBJ1-4
ASKLGAAGNTIY	TRBV4-2	TRBJ1-3
ASSSPVGSTIY	TRBV7-9	TRBJ1-3
SARVFEGYEQY	TRBV20-1	TRBJ2-7
ASGPSSTYEQY	TRBV5-1	TRBJ2-7
ASSLSPGNTQY	TRBV7-3	TRBJ2-3
ASSQEGNGGYT	TRBV4-2	TRBJ1-2
ASSANLGGIGF	TRBV12-3/TRBV12-4	TRBJ1-4
ASSVGQRLRQPQH	TRBV19	TRBJ1-5
ASSVNRGGELF	TRBV11-2	TRBJ2-2
SARKLVYGYT	TRBV20-1	TRBJ1-2
ASSAGLSTDTQY	TRBV7-2	TRBJ2-3
ASRWTVNEKLF	TRBV12-3/TRBV12-4	TRBJ1-4
ASSSGIYGYT	TRBV12-3/TRBV12-4	TRBJ1-2
SAKIPETLEAF	TRBV20-1	TRBJ1-1
ASSLGSPADTIY	TRBV12-3/TRBV12-4	TRBJ1-3
ASSSGQGGEKLF	TRBV7-2	TRBJ1-4
ASSAGERGPLAKNIQY	TRBV9	TRBJ2-4
ASRRDGTYEQY	TRBV19	TRBJ2-7
ASSQGVVSPLH	TRBV2	TRBJ1-6
ASSPRVNLRETQY	TRBV18	TRBJ2-5
SVVPDRVGETQY	TRBV29-1	TRBJ2-5
ASSVLETQY	TRBV2	TRBJ2-5
ASSIQAIAGTEAF	TRBV6-5	TRBJ1-1
ASSVGLAGGLSGKNIQY	TRBV4-2	TRBJ2-4
ASSLRSQGAIKAF	TRBV7-9	TRBJ1-1
ASSLGGVGVY	TRBV7-2	TRBJ2-5
ASSLLGRMNTEAF	TRBV12-3/TRBV12-4	TRBJ1-1
ASSLGPTDLTEAF	TRBV5-1	TRBJ1-1
ASSLQGEQPQH	TRBV7-2	TRBJ1-5
ASSYQGVTYNEQF	TRBV5-1	TRBJ2-1
ASSYTPKSYEQY	TRBV6-5	TRBJ2-7
SVAGRANTEAF	TRBV29-1	TRBJ1-1
ASSVRGGIGTGELF	TRBV7-2	TRBJ2-2
ASSRQGPTNSPLH	TRBV11-2	TRBJ1-6